What follows describes a single T cell receptor (beta chain). TCRdb used MiXCR to reprocess the 5' RACE reads, holding one entry per CDR3 protein. Counted here are roughly 1,500,000 distinct CDR3 sequences, roughly 35% occurring once; the ten biggest clones make up around 0.25%. Germline values: CDR1 SEHNR, CDR2 FQNEAQ (reference sequence). This CDR3 contains 15 residues. V lost 7 bases and J 0 bases, leaving 13 bases between the germline ends. These data belong to a study of identical twins. All of the donors were Caucasians in good health. This chain connects TRBV7-9 to TRBJ2-1, with D hard to call. Sequencing was carried out using cord blood. The clonotype comes from a newborn girl in good health. The CDR3 DNA follows: TGTGCCAGCACCTTCGGCTCGCCCTCCTACAATGAGCAGTTCTTC. Protein: CASTFGSPSYNEQFF.